These T cell receptor beta chains were read from a single sample in a study of long-term antiretroviral therapy in people with HIV. Using immunoSEQ multiplex PCR, the repertoire was profiled, and TCRdb retains in-frame clones only, with some absent. The table lists tens of thousands of clones, 80% to 95% of them singletons. Material: unsorted PBMCs, obtained about 5.2 years after starting antiretroviral therapy. These receptors came from a woman aged 40 to 49 with HIV. Each CDR3 is given with its conserved first and last residue. D genes are given only for firm matches. Expanded clones are given a class, and other clones once, few, many or no size at all.

CDR3 length	J gene	D gene	clone size	V gene	CDR3 DNA	CDR3 protein
17	TRBJ1-1	.	few	TRBV15	TGTGCCACCAGCAGAGATCCCAACAGGTACGGGAACACTGAAGCTTTCTTT	CATSRDPNRYGNTEAFF
15	TRBJ2-5	.	.	TRBV5-4	TGTGCCAGCAGCCCCGACGGCCCGCGAGAAGAGACCCAGTACTTC	CASSPDGPREETQYF
15	TRBJ2-3	.	.	TRBV5-1	TGCGCCAGCAGCTCCTCGGGACACCCCTCAGATACGCAGTATTTT	CASSSSGHPSDTQYF
12	TRBJ2-5	.	.	TRBV10-1	TGCGCCAGCAGCCTAGACAGCGGACCCCAGTACTTC	CASSLDSGPQYF
14	TRBJ2-7	.	.	TRBV30	TGTGCCTGGAGTCGGACTGGGGGCGGGGACGAGCAGTACTTC	CAWSRTGGGDEQYF
18	TRBJ2-2	TRBD2	.	TRBV27	TGTGCCAGCAGTTTATCGCCTCGACTAGCGGTGCAAACCGGGGAGCTGTTTTTT	CASSLSPRLAVQTGELFF
14	TRBJ1-1	TRBD1	.	TRBV27	TGTGCCAGCAGTAAAGGACAGGGCGGTTCTGAAGCTTTCTTT	CASSKGQGGSEAFF
13	TRBJ2-1	.	.	TRBV10-2	TGCGCCAGCACGTCTCCCTACAACAATGAGCAGTTCTTC	CASTSPYNNEQFF
15	TRBJ2-7	.	.	TRBV6-1	TGTGCCAGCAGCCCACAGGGTCTCATACCCTACGAGCAGTACTTC	CASSPQGLIPYEQYF
14	TRBJ2-5	TRBD1	once	TRBV7-8	TGTGCCAGCAGCCCCGGACAGGGCAAAGAGACCCAGTACTTC	CASSPGQGKETQYF
16	TRBJ1-1	.	.	TRBV5-1	TGCGCCAGCAGCTCAGAGGGGATGGGGGTGGGGACTGAAGCTTTCTTT	CASSSEGMGVGTEAFF
14	TRBJ2-7	.	.	TRBV7-6	TGTGCCAGCAGCTTAGATCCGAGCTCCTACGAGCAGTACTTC	CASSLDPSSYEQYF
16	TRBJ2-3	TRBD1	.	TRBV5-1	TGCGCCAGCAGCCTGGGACAGGGGCCCGGCACAGATACGCAGTATTTT	CASSLGQGPGTDTQYF
15	TRBJ1-1	TRBD1	.	TRBV19	TGTGCCAGTAGTATGAGGGGGGACAGAGACACTGAAGCTTTCTTT	CASSMRGDRDTEAFF
14	TRBJ1-6	.	.	TRBV28	TGTGCCAGCAGTTTACCCTACAGGGAATCACCCCTCCACTTT	CASSLPYRESPLHF
13	TRBJ1-2	.	.	TRBV5-1	TGCGCCAGCAGCCTAGGAAATGCGGGCCAAAACACCTTC	CASSLGNAGQNTF
16	TRBJ1-4	.	.	TRBV5-6	TGTGCCAGCAGCTTGGCCAGCGGAGGGTCGGTGGAAAAACTGTTTTTT	CASSLASGGSVEKLFF
12	TRBJ1-1	TRBD1	.	TRBV5-1	TGCGCCAGCAGCGACCAGGGGGGAGAAGCTTTCTTT	CASSDQGGEAFF
16	TRBJ2-7	TRBD2	.	TRBV5-1	TGCGCCAGCAGCTTGGCGCGGCTAGCGGGGATTAACGAGCAGTACTTC	CASSLARLAGINEQYF
15	TRBJ1-2	TRBD1	.	TRBV5-6	TGTGCCAGCAGCTCCTCCAAGCAACAGGGGCGTGGCTACACCTTC	CASSSSKQQGRGYTF
15	TRBJ1-2	.	.	TRBV9	TGTGCCAGCAGCCCGAACGGGCTGACGACCTATGGCTACACCTTC	CASSPNGLTTYGYTF
15	TRBJ1-1	.	.	TRBV7-8	TGTGCCAGCAGCGATCCGGACAATTGGAACACTGAAGCTTTCTTT	CASSDPDNWNTEAFF
15	TRBJ2-2	TRBD1	.	TRBV5-5	TGTGCCAGCAGCTTCGGACAGGGGAGCACCGGGGAGCTGTTTTTT	CASSFGQGSTGELFF
12	TRBJ2-7	.	.	TRBV29-1	TGCAGCGTTGACGACATCTCGGGGGAGCAGTACTTC	CSVDDISGEQYF
15	TRBJ1-1	TRBD1	.	TRBV7-8	TGTGCCAGCAGCGGTCGGGACAGGGGAGGCACTGAAGCTTTCTTT	CASSGRDRGGTEAFF
13	TRBJ2-5	.	.	TRBV2	TGTGCCGTCAAACTCTTAAGTCGGGAGACCCAGTACTTC	CAVKLLSRETQYF
12	TRBJ2-1	.	.	TRBV19	TGTGCCAGTAGTATCTGGACCCGAGAGCAGTTCTTC	CASSIWTREQFF
13	TRBJ1-2	TRBD1	once	TRBV30	TGTGCCTGGAGCCACAAAAGCTGGGACAGAACTATCTTC	CAWSHKSWDRTIF
13	TRBJ2-1	.	.	TRBV7-7	TGTGCCAGCAGCCAGGACAGTTACAATGAGCAGTTCTTC	CASSQDSYNEQFF
11	TRBJ2-5	.	.	TRBV6-5	TGTGCCAGCAGTTACGGAGAGACCCAGTACTTC	CASSYGETQYF
15	TRBJ2-1	.	.	TRBV30	TGTGCCTGGAGTGAACTTCACGGGGGGCGAAGTGAGCAGTTCTTC	CAWSELHGGRSEQFF
16	TRBJ1-1	.	few	TRBV5-1	TGCGCCAGCAGCCCCTCGCCCGCAACCTTGAACACTGAAGCTTTCTTT	CASSPSPATLNTEAFF
14	TRBJ2-5	.	.	TRBV9	TGTGCCAGCAGCGTAGCTAAGGACCATGGGACCCAGTACTTC	CASSVAKDHGTQYF
17	TRBJ2-5	TRBD2	.	TRBV5-4	TGTGCCAGCAGCACGCCCGGGAGGGTTCCCAATGGTGAGACCCAGTACTTC	CASSTPGRVPNGETQYF
14	TRBJ2-1	.	.	TRBV11-3	TGTGCCAGCAGCTTTGGTCAGGGTGGGGGTGAGCAGTTCTTC	CASSFGQGGGEQFF
15	TRBJ1-3	.	.	TRBV10-3	TGTGCCATCAGTGCAGACAGCCGGGAGGTGAACACCATATATTTT	CAISADSREVNTIYF
16	TRBJ2-1	TRBD1	.	TRBV29-1	TGCAGCGTTGAAGATCCGACAGGGGATCGCTACAATGAGCAGTTCTTC	CSVEDPTGDRYNEQFF
15	TRBJ2-3	.	.	TRBV5-1	TGCGCCAGCAGCTTCTATAGCGGAAGCACAGATACGCAGTATTTT	CASSFYSGSTDTQYF
14	TRBJ2-7	TRBD2	.	TRBV7-2	TGTGCCAGCAGCCTTCTAGCGGGAGCCTACGAGCAGTACTTC	CASSLLAGAYEQYF
17	TRBJ1-2	TRBD1	.	TRBV5-4	TGTGCCAGCAGCTTGGCCGGGACAGGGGGTATATACTATGGCTACACCTTC	CASSLAGTGGIYYGYTF
18	TRBJ2-1	TRBD2	.	TRBV5-1	TGCGCCAGCAGAGGCGGGGGAGAATGGGGGGACGGATACAATGAGCAGTTCTTC	CASRGGGEWGDGYNEQFF
16	TRBJ2-2	.	.	TRBV30	TGTGCCCACGAGCGGGCGGGATCTTCCATTAGAAGGGAGCTGTTTTTT	CAHERAGSSIRRELFF
14	TRBJ1-2	TRBD1	.	TRBV6-5	TGTGCCAGCAGTTATGATCACAGGGGTTATGGCTACACCTTC	CASSYDHRGYGYTF
17	TRBJ1-1	TRBD1	.	TRBV5-1	TGCGCCAGCAGCTGGGGACAGGGTGTCGGTTTGAACACTGAAGCTTTCTTT	CASSWGQGVGLNTEAFF
13	TRBJ1-1	TRBD1	.	TRBV6-1	TGTGCCAGCAGTGCGGGACAGGGGTATGCGTCTTTCTTT	CASSAGQGYASFF